The 11 T cell receptor beta chains listed next were all sequenced from one sample in a study of response to subunit inactivated influenza vaccine (dated by TCRdb to 2017 to 2018). The protocol used for the library was RT-PCR. The sequencer listed for this sample is Illumina HiSeq 2500. TCRdb reanalyzed the raw reads on its own, using fastp at Q25 for trimming and MiXCR for clone calling, and kept in-frame beta chains. Every CDR3 protein is listed once, alongside the most common genes and DNA of its rows. Present in this sample are approximately 520,000 distinct CDR3 sequences, 15% to 20% of which were seen just once. The ten largest account for less than 4% of the sample. The sequencing used CD4+ T cells sorted from PBMCs, collected approximately 25 months after vaccination. The source is a man between 50 and 70 years old who received an inactivated influenza vaccine. Donor details come from another sample of the same person, matched by shared clones.

The rearrangement links TRBV20-1 to TRBJ2-5, with TRBD2 identical over 12 bases. Germline CDR1 and CDR2: DFQATT and SNEGSKA (reference sequence). Losses at the gene ends were 5 bases for V and 2 bases for J; bases not matched to a gene: 3. CDR3 length: 14 amino acids. The CDR3 DNA is TGCAGTGCTCGGACTAGCGGGATTCAAGAGACCCAGTACTTC. It specifies CSARTSGIQETQYF.

CDR3 amino acids: CASLSGLTGLAYF. The CDR3 nucleotides are TGTGCCAGCCTCTCGGGACTAACTGGACTCGCGTACTTC. This chain links TRBV27 with TRBJ2-4; TRBD2 matches at 7 bases. This CDR3 is built from 13 residues. In germline, CDR1 is MNHEY, CDR2 SMNVEV (reference sequence). The junction had 16 bases not matched to a gene; V was cut back by 8 bases and J by 15 bases.

For the CDR3, the DNA is TGCAGCGTTGAAGATGGAGCCAAAAACATTCAGTACTTC. Translated: CSVEDGAKNIQYF. The chain uses TRBV29-1 and TRBJ2-4, with D hard to call. The CDR3 is 13 residues long. The V end lost 0 bases, the J end lost 0 bases, and 3 bases lay between the germline ends. Germline V lookup: CDR1 SQVTM, CDR2 ANQGSEA.

The chain carries TRBV20-1 and TRBJ2-1, with TRBD1 matching 11 bases. There are 14 residues in the CDR3. The ends lost 5 bases at V and 5 bases at J; junction bases unmatched: 5. Germline assignment: CDR1 DFQATT and CDR2 SNEGSKA (reference sequence). The CDR3 loop reads CSALDRGLNNEQFF. The CDR3 DNA follows: TGCAGTGCTCTGGACAGGGGGCTCAACAATGAGCAGTTCTTC.

The table lists this clonotype with a few counts. The V and J genes are TRBV4-2 and TRBJ2-7; 7 bases match TRBD1. The CDR3 extends over 13 amino acids. Germline V lookup: CDR1 LGHNA, CDR2 YNFKEQ. V shed 4 bases, J shed 7 bases, and the junction held 7 bases outside the gene matches. The CDR3 DNA is TGTGCCAGCAGCCCAGAGAGGGACAGAGAGCAGTACTTC. Protein: CASSPERDREQYF.

This clonotype was seen a handful of times. The chain couples TRBV9 to TRBJ1-4; a possible D gene is TRBD1 (5 bases). The V gene's germline CDR1 is SGDLS and CDR2 YYNGEE. The ends were cut back, 7 bases at V and 8 bases at J, with 21 bases in the middle. The CDR3 has 15 residues. CDR3 amino acids: CASRKSGTRGEKLFF. The CDR3 nucleotides read TGTGCCAGCCGAAAATCCGGGACCCGGGGGGAAAAACTGTTTTTT.

V usage is TRBV4-1 and J usage is TRBJ1-1; possibly TRBD1 for D (5 bases). Germline lookup yields CDR1 MGHRA and CDR2 YSYEKL. The CDR3 extends over 15 amino acids. V was clipped by 0 bases and J by 4 bases, with 12 bases between them. The DNA for the CDR3 is TGCGCCAGCAGCCAAGATACTTGGGGGAGCACTGAAGCTTTCTTT. Protein product: CASSQDTWGSTEAFF.

The chain combines TRBV18 with TRBJ2-1, with D possibly matching TRBD2 (6 bases). The germline gives CDR1 KGHSH, CDR2 LQKENI. The CDR3 runs to 13 residues. V dropped 3 bases and J dropped 14 bases, with 17 bases sitting between them. As DNA, the CDR3 is TGTGCCAGCTCACCCCCTATGGGGGGAGAGGAGTTCTTC. This translates into CASSPPMGGEEFF. Full variable domain (rest looked up from reference TRBV18 and TRBJ2-1): NAGVMQNPRHLVRRRGQEARLRCSPMKGHSHVYWYRQLPEEGLKFMVYLQKENIIDESGMPKERFSAEFPKEGPSILRIQQVVRGDSAAYFCASSPPMGGEEFFGPGTRLTVL.

The genes are TRBV10-3 and TRBJ1-3; no clear D. There are 15 residues in the CDR3. Trimming left V 10 bases short and J 0 bases short, with 16 bases between. The germline V gene encodes CDR1 ENHRY and CDR2 SYGVKD. CDR3 nucleotides: TGTGCCACCATGGAAGACCTTTTCTCTGGAAACACCATATATTTT. Translating gives CATMEDLFSGNTIYF.

This clonotype showed up just a few times. The genes are TRBV7-8 and TRBJ2-1; 13 bases are shared with TRBD2. CDR1 is SGHVS and CDR2 is FQNEAQ in the germline V gene. The ends lost 2 bases at V and 5 bases at J; junction bases unmatched: 9. The CDR3 loop spans 18 amino acids. In DNA, the CDR3 is TGTGCCAGCAGCTTAACGCGGACTAGCGGGAGCCCCCACAATGAGCAGTTCTTC. The encoded protein is CASSLTRTSGSPHNEQFF.

This clonotype was detected many times. The chain joins TRBV29-1 to TRBJ2-5; 7 positions match TRBD1. The J segment lost 5 bases and the V segment lost 6 bases, leaving 6 bases of the junction unmatched. Germline V gene lookup returns CDR1 SQVTM and CDR2 ANQGSEA. This CDR3 contains 12 residues. CDR3 sequence: CSVDRPGETQYF. The CDR3 DNA is TGCAGCGTGGACAGGCCGGGGGAGACCCAGTACTTC. Based on the CDR3 plus reference TRBV29-1 and TRBJ2-5, the full variable domain is SAVISQKPSRDICQRGTSLTIQCQVDSQVTMMFWYRQQPGQSLTLIATANQGSEATYESGFVIDKFPISRPNLTFSTLTVSNMSPEDSSIYLCSVDRPGETQYFGPGTRLLVL.